The T cell receptor beta chain under discussion was sequenced for a study of blood T cell repertoires in COVID-19. The germline CDR1 and CDR2 sequences are MNHNS and SASEGT. V lost 2 bases, J lost 6 bases, and 13 bases lay in between. The CDR3 length is 14 residues. The repertoire was sequenced with immunoSEQ multiplex PCR; TCRdb's copy has only in-frame clones and lacks some. The profile shows about 43,000 clones, just over 85% of them singletons. The clonotype was recovered from a man in his 60s with active COVID-19. This sequence joins TRBV6-1 and TRBJ1-2; D unclear. Input material: peripheral blood. As DNA, the CDR3 is TGTGCCAGCAGTGAAAGCAACGTCGTTGATGGCTACACCTTC. It yields the protein CASSESNVVDGYTF.